A single sample gave rise to the 4 T cell receptor beta chains below, sequenced in a study of T cell responses to AZD1222 COVID-19 vaccine. Only in-frame clones appear in the TCRdb table, and some are missing; sequencing was by immunoSEQ multiplex PCR. The sample consists of more than 95,000 clones, around 85% of them appearing once. This specimen consisted of peripheral blood, obtained 28 days after the second AZD1222 dose. Receptor source: an adult who received the AZD1222 COVID-19 vaccine.

J is TRBJ1-5 and V is TRBV6-5, with TRBD1 matching 10 bases. With V trimmed by 6 bases and J by 6 bases, 5 bases remained unmatched. This CDR3 is built from 14 residues. Germline assignment: CDR1 MNHEY and CDR2 SVGAGI. The CDR3 DNA is TGTGCCAGCAGACCGGGACAGGGGATTCAGCCCCAGCATTTT. It encodes CASRPGQGIQPQHF.

The CDR3 DNA reads as TGCGCCAGCAGCTACGGGACAGGGGGTCAGCCCCAGCATTTT. Translating gives CASSYGTGGQPQHF. The chain joins TRBV5-1 to TRBJ1-5; 11 bases fit TRBD1. Germline V gene lookup returns CDR1 SGHRS and CDR2 YFSETQ. The CDR3 consists of 14 residues. V was pared by 3 bases and J by 6 bases, with 2 bases of the junction left unmatched.

The chain is built from TRBV15 and TRBJ1-2, with a weak D call TRBD1 (5 bases). The germline gives CDR1 LNHNV, CDR2 YYDKDF (reference sequence). This CDR3 has 13 amino acids. The V end lost 0 bases, the J end lost 8 bases, and 10 bases lay between the germline ends. CDR3 region: CATSRDGAIGYTF. In nucleotides, the CDR3 is TGTGCCACCAGCAGAGATGGGGCTATCGGCTACACCTTC.

The chain combines TRBV5-1 with TRBJ2-1; tentative D call: TRBD1 (6 bases). Trimming removed 0 bases at V and 0 bases at J, with 10 bases between. The CDR3 consists of 16 residues. Per germline, CDR1 SGHRS and CDR2 YFSETQ. As DNA, the CDR3 is TGCGCCAGCAGCTTGGCCGGGACACGCTCCTACAATGAGCAGTTCTTC. This translates into CASSLAGTRSYNEQFF.